The 14 T cell receptor beta chains presented below share a single source sample, sequenced in a study of shared clonotypes between healthy human individuals. Produced via immunoSEQ multiplex PCR; TCRdb's table is partial and in-frame only. The sample carries fewer than 3 million clones, around 92% recorded once. The sequenced sample consisted of naive CD4+ T cells from PBMCs. Subset specified: CD45RA+ positively selected. These receptors were obtained from a man aged 18 to 29 in good health. Some clones in this sample may be carry-over from other donors' samples.

V is TRBV5-1 and J is TRBJ2-1, with D maybe TRBD1 (6 bases). The CDR3 totals 16 residues. V shed 4 bases and J shed 3 bases, with 17 bases lying between them. Per germline, CDR1 SGHRS and CDR2 YFSETQ. The CDR3: CASSPGPAGVYNEQFF. CDR3 nucleotide sequence: TGCGCCAGCAGCCCGGGACCAGCAGGGGTCTACAATGAGCAGTTCTTC.

The chain carries TRBV5-1 and TRBJ2-1; 8 bases align to TRBD1. V trimming: 7 bases; J trimming: 8 bases; junction bases outside the gene matches: 14. Germline V CDR1 and CDR2: SGHRS, YFSETQ. The CDR3 extends over 15 amino acids. CDR3 bases: TGCGCCAGCTTTCCCGGGACAGGAGGAGGTCATGAGCAGTTCTTC. Amino acid sequence: CASFPGTGGGHEQFF.

This clone showed up just once. The chain carries TRBV6-1 and TRBJ1-5, with D uncertain. Germline values: CDR1 MNHNS, CDR2 SASEGT. The CDR3 loop spans 12 amino acids. With 3 bases removed from V and 6 bases from J, the gap between germline ends came to 6 bases. CDR3 coding DNA: TGTGCCAGCAGTGAGTCTAGTCAGCCCCAGCATTTT. Protein product: CASSESSQPQHF.

The V and J genes are TRBV28 and TRBJ1-2; 8 bases are a match to TRBD1. Germline V CDR1 and CDR2: MDHEN, SYDVKM. The CDR3 spans 15 residues. Trimming removed 4 bases from V and 1 base from J; junction bases left unmatched: 5. The CDR3 region is CASSSRTGSNYGYTF. The CDR3 DNA follows: TGTGCCAGCAGTTCCCGGACAGGGAGTAACTATGGCTACACCTTC.

The genes are TRBV30 and TRBJ1-5, with 7 bases aligning to TRBD1. From germline, CDR1 is GTSNPN and CDR2 SVGIG (reference sequence). J lost 4 bases, V lost 4 bases, and 4 bases had no gene match. The CDR3 sequence is 13 residues long. CDR3 nucleotide sequence: TGTGCCTGGACGACAGGGAGGAATCAGCCCCAGCATTTT. It specifies CAWTTGRNQPQHF.

The sample holds one count of this clone. The chain has TRBV7-9 and TRBJ1-1; the D is unclear. Trimming stripped 2 bases from V and 4 bases from J, with 8 bases between. From germline, CDR1 is SEHNR and CDR2 FQNEAQ (reference sequence). The CDR3 consists of 13 residues. The CDR3 region is CASSLSRATEAFF. The CDR3 DNA reads as TGTGCCAGCAGCTTATCTAGGGCCACTGAAGCTTTCTTT.

V and J are TRBV5-1 and TRBJ2-7, with 9 positions matching TRBD2. This CDR3 has 15 residues. Germline V gives CDR1 SGHRS, CDR2 YFSETQ. V lost 6 bases to trimming and J lost 6 bases; unmatched junction nucleotides: 13. The CDR3 bases are TGCGCCAGCACCGTACTAGCGGGCCCTCCTGGCGAGCAGTACTTC. Protein sequence: CASTVLAGPPGEQYF.

J is TRBJ2-7 and V is TRBV2, with D tentatively TRBD1 or TRBD2 (5 bases each). V was pared by 6 bases and J by 0 bases, with 12 bases between. CDR3 size: 14 residues. Germline V gene data show CDR1 as SNHLY and CDR2 as FYNNEI. CDR3 sequence: CASRRDRTSYEQYF. The CDR3 bases are TGTGCCAGCAGGAGGGACCGAACCTCCTACGAGCAGTACTTC. Full variable domain (missing parts from reference TRBV2 and TRBJ2-7): EPEVTQTPSHQVTQMGQEVILRCVPISNHLYFYWYRQILGQKVEFLVSFYNNEISEKSEIFDDQFSVERPDGSNFTLKIRSTKLEDSAMYFCASRRDRTSYEQYFGPGTRLTVT.

V is TRBV2 and J is TRBJ1-2; 9 bases align to TRBD1. CDR1 and CDR2 (germline): SNHLY, FYNNEI. This CDR3 spans 12 amino acids. With V trimmed by 10 bases and J by 8 bases, 8 bases remained unmatched. The CDR3 DNA sequence: TGTGCCACCACAGGGGGCACCGCAGGCTACACCTTC. This gives the protein CATTGGTAGYTF.

The gene calls are TRBV7-2 and TRBJ1-1, with D hard to call. V was clipped by 5 bases and J by 0 bases, with 7 bases between them. The CDR3 sequence is 13 residues long. In germline, CDR1 is SGHTA, CDR2 FQGNSA. In nucleotides, the CDR3 is TGTGCCAGCAGCATAAACCTGAACACTGAAGCTTTCTTT. As protein: CASSINLNTEAFF.

The genes are TRBV5-6 and TRBJ1-1; 7 bases are shared with TRBD1. The germline V gene has CDR1 SGHDT and CDR2 YYEEEE. The CDR3 is 19 residues long. Trimming removed 4 bases from V and 1 base from J; junction bases left unmatched: 19. The CDR3 reads CASSPKGVGGGLPNTEAFF. CDR3 coding DNA: TGTGCCAGCAGCCCGAAGGGGGTAGGGGGCGGCCTCCCGAACACTGAAGCTTTCTTT.

CDR3 region: CASPKGTTPNTEAFF. CDR3 nucleotides: TGCGCCAGCCCCAAGGGGACAACTCCGAACACTGAAGCTTTCTTT. The J gene is TRBJ1-1, the V gene TRBV5-1; maybe TRBD1 (6 bases). Germline CDR1 and CDR2: SGHRS and YFSETQ. Trimming removed 7 bases from V and 1 base from J, with 17 bases in between. The CDR3 is made up of 15 amino acids.

The chain recombines TRBV19 with TRBJ2-7, with 10 positions matching TRBD2. CDR3 size: 15 residues. V shed 3 bases, J shed 6 bases, and the junction held 8 bases outside the gene matches. In germline, CDR1 is LNHDA, CDR2 SQIVND (reference sequence). The CDR3 loop reads CASSIRPSGRGEQYF. In DNA, the CDR3 is TGTGCCAGTAGTATTCGGCCTAGCGGGAGAGGCGAGCAGTACTTC.

With respect to this clone: Other DNA sequences in the same sample also yield this CDR3. The chain combines TRBV5-1 with TRBJ2-7, with TRBD2 identical over 7 bases. Germline V gene data show CDR1 as SGHRS and CDR2 as YFSETQ. CDR3 size: 15 residues. Trimming took 1 base from V and 1 from J; bases not matched to a gene: 5. Here the CDR3 DNA reads TGCGCCAGCAGCTTGCGGCTAGCGGATTCCTACGAGCAGTACTTC. It is translated as CASSLRLADSYEQYF. The entire variable domain, with the rest obtained from reference TRBV5-1 and TRBJ2-7, is as follows: KAGVTQTPRYLIKTRGQQVTLSCSPISGHRSVSWYQQTPGQGLQFLFEYFSETQRNKGNFPGRFSGRQFSNSRSEMNVSTLELGDSALYLCASSLRLADSYEQYFGPGTRLTVT.